The subject of this entry is one T cell receptor beta chain. This entry is derived from a study of Graves' ophthalmopathy and Graves' hyperthyroidism. Germline V CDR1 and CDR2: SEHNR, FQNEAQ (reference sequence). V shed 5 bases and J 2 bases; nucleotides not matched to a gene: 11. CDR3 length equals 17 residues. The authors amplified TCR beta CDR3 regions from RNA transcripts. Second-round multiplex PCR came after first-round RT-PCR with HTBI primers. TCRdb itself ran the multiplex PCR reads through MiXCR, one entry per CDR3 protein. Of over a million distinct CDR3 sequences listed, about two fifths were seen once; the top ten hold more than 9.5%.

The genes are TRBV7-9 and TRBJ2-7; 11 nucleotides line up with TRBD2. The sample comprised peripheral blood or thyroid tissue (not recorded which). The sequence was obtained from an adult man with Graves' hyperthyroidism. This chain's CDR3 is CASSPLLAGVMAYEQYF. The CDR3 DNA reads as TGTGCCAGCAGCCCTCTACTAGCGGGAGTGATGGCCTACGAGCAGTACTTC.